This T cell receptor (beta chain) was retrieved from a study of T cell responses to AZD1222 COVID-19 vaccine. General study results and limits: Just a handful of people given AZD1222 tested seropositive at baseline. CD4 TCRs linked to vaccination spanned spike, dominating at 160-218 and 743-854. Among the donors, most were white British and more were female, and clonal diversity was possibly underestimated. Per reports, nearly half of all spike-specific TCRs target regions that are unmutated in variants.

The protocol was immunoSEQ multiplex PCR, while the TCRdb copy is restricted to in-frame clones and leaves out a portion. The sample records approximately 270,000 clones, around 92% being singletons. Of note for this clone: Antigen specificity is unknown.

Sequenced material: peripheral blood, taken 28 days after the second AZD1222 dose. This TCR came from an adult who received the AZD1222 COVID-19 vaccine.

This CDR3 is CASSVGTGSEAFF. In DNA, the CDR3 is TGTGCCAGCAGCGTGGGGACAGGGTCTGAAGCTTTCTTT. V is TRBV9 and J is TRBJ1-1; TRBD1 matches at 9 bases. The germline gives CDR1 SGDLS, CDR2 YYNGEE. This CDR3 spans 13 amino acids. J gave up 6 bases and V 2 bases, and 2 bases lay outside the gene matches.